The 27 T cell receptor beta chains below come from one sample, sequenced in a study of T cell responses to AZD1222 COVID-19 vaccine. TCRdb keeps only in-frame clones here, not all; method: immunoSEQ multiplex PCR. The table has roughly 150,000 clones, approximately 90% seen once; the top ten hold around 0.98%. Specimen: peripheral blood, collected 28 days after the second AZD1222 dose. Every receptor here comes from an adult who received the AZD1222 COVID-19 vaccine.

The chain carries TRBV11-2 and TRBJ2-1; 8 positions match TRBD1. V was pared by 7 bases and J by 9 bases, with 11 bases of the junction left unmatched. This CDR3 has 14 amino acids. Germline V lookup: CDR1 SGHAT, CDR2 FQNNGV. CDR3 sequence: CASTLGQARGEQFF. The CDR3 coding sequence is TGTGCCAGCACTTTGGGACAGGCCAGAGGTGAGCAGTTCTTC.

The rearrangement joins TRBV11-3 to TRBJ2-2; D gene ambiguous. With 4 bases removed from V and 6 bases from J, the gap between germline ends came to 15 bases. CDR3 length: 15 amino acids. Germline values: CDR1 SGHNT, CDR2 YENEEA. The CDR3 is CASSSSRDLAGELFF. DNA of the CDR3: TGTGCCAGCAGCTCGTCTAGGGATCTCGCCGGGGAGCTGTTTTTT.

This clone was observed a few times. J is TRBJ1-2 and V is TRBV6-5, with a tentative D call TRBD1 (6 bases). This CDR3 has 14 residues. Germline CDR1 and CDR2: MNHEY and SVGAGI. With 2 bases removed from V and 8 bases from J, the gap between germline ends came to 15 bases. CDR3 sequence reads: CASSYGQGMGGYTF. The DNA of the CDR3 is TGTGCCAGCAGTTACGGGCAGGGGATGGGAGGCTACACCTTC.

Comment on this clone: This same CDR3 is encoded by further DNA sequences in the sample. V is TRBV29-1 and J is TRBJ1-1; weak D call: TRBD1 (6 bases). CDR1 and CDR2 from the germline V gene are SQVTM and ANQGSEA. Trimming removed 4 bases from V and 1 base from J, with 7 bases in between. This CDR3 spans 12 amino acids. The CDR3 nucleotides read TGCAGCGTTGTACAGGGGAACACTGAAGCTTTCTTT. This sequence encodes CSVVQGNTEAFF.

The count of this clone is one. V gene TRBV10-3 combines with J gene TRBJ1-5, with 7 bases matching TRBD1. The CDR3 consists of 14 residues. V was clipped by 3 bases and J by 9 bases; unmatched bases: 8. Germline values: CDR1 ENHRY, CDR2 SYGVKD. The CDR3, as DNA: TGTGCCATCAGTGATGGGCAGGGGGTTCTGCCCCAGCATTTT. This translates into CAISDGQGVLPQHF.

This chain links TRBV5-1 with TRBJ1-4, with D maybe TRBD1 (5 bases). The germline V gene has CDR1 SGHRS and CDR2 YFSETQ. V lost 0 bases and J 2 bases, leaving 11 bases between the germline ends. The CDR3 length is 16 residues. CDR3 nucleotide sequence: TGCGCCAGCAGCTTGGCTTACAGGAGTACTAATGAAAAACTGTTTTTT. Protein sequence: CASSLAYRSTNEKLFF.

This sequence joins TRBV5-5 and TRBJ1-1; D might be TRBD1 (5 bases). Germline V CDR1 and CDR2: SGHKS, YYEKEE (reference sequence). This CDR3 contains 14 residues. V gave up 4 bases and J gave up 5 bases, with 15 bases separating them. The CDR3 here is CASSLEGSATEAFF. CDR3 nucleotide sequence: TGTGCCAGCAGCCTGGAGGGGAGTGCTACTGAAGCTTTCTTT.

This rearrangement joins TRBV27 to TRBJ2-3, with a possible D match to TRBD1 (6 bases). Germline V gene sequence: CDR1 MNHEY, CDR2 SMNVEV (reference sequence). Deletions cut 4 bases from V and 5 bases from J, with 10 bases between. This CDR3 region has 13 residues. The CDR3 here is CASSSGAVDTQYF. In nucleotides, the CDR3 is TGTGCCAGCAGTTCAGGGGCAGTAGATACGCAGTATTTT.

The chain uses TRBV7-8 and TRBJ2-7, with 8 bases fitting TRBD1. V shed 1 base and J 0 bases; nucleotides not matched to a gene: 2. The CDR3 spans 15 residues. CDR1 and CDR2 from the germline V gene are SGHVS and FQNEAQ. The CDR3 here is CASSLGTGSSYEQYF. The DNA for the CDR3 is TGTGCCAGCAGCTTAGGGACAGGGAGCTCCTACGAGCAGTACTTC.

The chain uses TRBV5-1 and TRBJ2-3; D might be TRBD1 or TRBD2, each matching 5 bases. Germline V lookup: CDR1 SGHRS, CDR2 YFSETQ. CDR3 size: 14 residues. V was cut by 2 bases and J by 2 bases, with 9 bases left in between. The CDR3 DNA reads as TGCGCCAGCAGCTTCGAGGGGTCCACAGATACGCAGTATTTT. Translating gives CASSFEGSTDTQYF.

Regarding this clone: Other DNA sequences of this sample code for an identical CDR3. V is TRBV5-1 and J is TRBJ1-1; no clear D. Germline CDR1 is SGHRS and CDR2 is YFSETQ. The CDR3 has 13 residues. V was shortened by 1 base and J by 2 bases, with 6 bases between the two germline ends. The CDR3 DNA is TGCGCCAGCAGCTTGACAGCTAACACTGAAGCTTTCTTT. Its translation is CASSLTANTEAFF.

This chain uses TRBV5-6 with TRBJ1-6, with D maybe TRBD1 (6 bases). Trimming removed 4 bases at V and 10 bases at J, with 15 bases between. Germline V CDR1 and CDR2: SGHDT, YYEEEE. This CDR3 has 14 amino acids. Here the CDR3 reads CASSRNRADSPLHF. The CDR3 DNA reads TGTGCCAGCAGCCGGAACAGGGCGGACTCACCCCTCCACTTT.

The genes are TRBV5-1 and TRBJ1-6, with D hard to call. V was pared by 0 bases and J by 5 bases, with 9 bases between. CDR1 and CDR2 from the germline V gene are SGHRS and YFSETQ. The CDR3 has 15 amino acids. The CDR3 region is CASSLVWGNNSPLHF. For the CDR3, the DNA is TGCGCCAGCAGCTTGGTGTGGGGTAATAATTCACCCCTCCACTTT.

This clone was detected only a few times. This chain joins TRBV7-8 and TRBJ1-5; D is perhaps TRBD1 (6 bases). Germline V lookup: CDR1 SGHVS, CDR2 FQNEAQ. V was cut by 8 bases and J by 4 bases, with 15 bases left in between. This CDR3 has 14 amino acids. The CDR3 reads CASQRGGGNQPQHF. In nucleotides, the CDR3 is TGTGCCAGCCAGCGGGGGGGCGGGAATCAGCCCCAGCATTTT.

The rearrangement uses TRBV7-2 and TRBJ2-5; D not certain. V gave up 3 bases and J gave up 3 bases, with 14 bases separating them. The CDR3 has 15 residues. CDR1 and CDR2 from the germline V gene are SGHTA and FQGNSA. In DNA form, the CDR3 reads TGTGCCAGCAGCTTTCGCACCGCGGAAGAAGAGACCCAGTACTTC. Encoded protein: CASSFRTAEEETQYF.

In this sample, this clone turned up once. The chain couples TRBV20-1 to TRBJ1-2; D gene unclear. Germline CDR1 and CDR2: DFQATT and SNEGSKA (reference sequence). The CDR3 has 11 residues. V shed 2 bases and J shed 1 base, with 2 bases lying between them. The chain's CDR3 is CSARSNYGYTF. The CDR3 DNA reads TGCAGTGCTAGAAGTAACTATGGCTACACCTTC.

The V gene is TRBV7-8, the J gene TRBJ1-1; no clear D. In germline, CDR1 is SGHVS, CDR2 FQNEAQ. The CDR3 is 13 residues long. V lost 0 bases and J 5 bases, leaving 7 bases between the germline ends. The CDR3: CASSLAYTTEAFF. CDR3 bases: TGTGCCAGCAGCTTAGCGTACACTACTGAAGCTTTCTTT.

The chain uses TRBV13 and TRBJ1-5, with D possibly TRBD1 on 6 matching bases. Germline V gives CDR1 PRHDT, CDR2 FYEKMQ (reference sequence). Trimming removed 5 bases from V and 3 bases from J, with 11 bases in between. The CDR3 has 14 residues. In nucleotides, the CDR3 is TGTGCCAGCAGCACCGGGACAACCAATCAGCCCCAGCATTTT. This gives the protein CASSTGTTNQPQHF.

V usage is TRBV6-5 and J usage is TRBJ1-2; D gene unclear. The CDR3 spans 15 residues. Trimming stripped 6 bases from V and 4 bases from J, with 18 bases between. The germline CDR1 and CDR2 sequences are MNHEY and SVGAGI. CDR3 region: CASSLSESGSYGYTF. Written as DNA, the CDR3 is TGTGCCAGCAGCCTCAGTGAATCGGGGAGCTATGGCTACACCTTC.

The J gene is TRBJ1-1, the V gene TRBV19, with a weak D call TRBD1 (6 bases). Per the germline V gene, CDR1 is LNHDA and CDR2 is SQIVND (reference sequence). The CDR3 is 17 amino acids. The V gene lost 5 bases and the J gene lost 6 bases, with 25 bases spanning the gap. The CDR3 coding sequence is TGTGCCAGTAGTCCCCCAGGGGAACGGGGCTATTCTTCTGAAGCTTTCTTT. This sequence encodes CASSPPGERGYSSEAFF.

The CDR3 is CASSFVRDRAGEQYF. Here the CDR3 DNA reads TGTGCCAGCAGCTTTGTTCGGGACAGGGCAGGCGAGCAGTACTTC. The chain links TRBV7-8 to TRBJ2-7, with 9 bases identical to TRBD1. Germline V gene data show CDR1 as SGHVS and CDR2 as FQNEAQ. The CDR3 is 15 amino acids. J was trimmed by 6 bases and V by 3 bases; bases with no gene match: 9. Combining the CDR3 with reference TRBV7-8 and TRBJ2-7 gives the whole variable domain GAGVSQSPRYKVAKRGQDVALRCDPISGHVSLFWYQQALGQGPEFLTYFQNEAQLDKSGLPSDRFFAERPEGSVSTLKIQRTQQEDSAVYLCASSFVRDRAGEQYFGPGTRLTVT.

The V gene is TRBV5-1, the J gene TRBJ1-2, with TRBD1 identical over 9 bases. Germline CDR1 is SGHRS and CDR2 is YFSETQ. This CDR3 is built from 15 residues. J was trimmed by 8 bases and V by 2 bases; bases with no gene match: 10. CDR3 DNA: TGCGCCAGCAGCTTTGAGGGACAGGGCCTGGGGGGCTACACCTTC. It yields the protein CASSFEGQGLGGYTF.

This chain uses TRBV6-5 with TRBJ2-3; 11 bases map to TRBD2. Germline CDR1 MNHEY, CDR2 SVGAGI. V shed 7 bases and J 4 bases; nucleotides not matched to a gene: 4. The CDR3 is 14 residues long. The CDR3 DNA follows: TGTGCCAGCAACATAGCGGGGGGGCCAGATACGCAGTATTTT. It yields the protein CASNIAGGPDTQYF.

The V gene is TRBV5-6, the J gene TRBJ1-6; D is perhaps TRBD1 (6 bases). In germline, CDR1 is SGHDT, CDR2 YYEEEE. Trimming left V 7 bases short and J 3 bases short, with 14 bases between. The CDR3 runs 15 residues. The CDR3 nucleotides are TGTGCCAGCTCTACACAGGGTTTCTATAATTCACCCCTCCACTTT. This gives the protein CASSTQGFYNSPLHF.

This chain uses TRBV12-3 or TRBV12-4 with TRBJ1-1; D unresolved. V shed 5 bases and J shed 3 bases, with 10 bases lying between them. This CDR3 has 13 residues. The CDR3 protein is CASSDLMDTEAFF. As DNA, the CDR3 is TGTGCCAGCAGTGACCTGATGGACACTGAAGCTTTCTTT.

The V gene is TRBV11-2, the J gene TRBJ1-1; no definite D call. The V gene lost 5 bases and the J gene lost 1 base, with 5 bases spanning the gap. The germline CDR1 and CDR2 sequences are SGHAT and FQNNGV. The CDR3 has 12 amino acids. DNA of the CDR3: TGTGCCAGCAGCCGTAAGAACACTGAAGCTTTCTTT. This encodes CASSRKNTEAFF.

V gene TRBV6-6 combines with J gene TRBJ2-7, with D possibly matching TRBD1 (7 bases). The CDR3 is 14 amino acids. Between the trimmed V and J ends, which lost 5 bases and 3 bases, there was a span of 14 bases. Germline V gene data show CDR1 as MNHNY and CDR2 as SVGAGI (reference sequence). DNA of the CDR3: TGTGCCAGCAGTCTGGGGGGACAGAACTACGAGCAGTACTTC. It yields the protein CASSLGGQNYEQYF.